The 5 T cell receptor beta chains below come from one sample, sequenced in a study of tumor-infiltrating lymphocytes in primary liver carcinoma. Reverse transcription of around 0.45 ug total RNA with a constant-region primer produced TCR beta cDNA. What produced the TCR beta libraries was three nested multiplex PCR rounds using slightly modified ARM-PCR. Amplification in the first two PCR rounds was performed using TRBV1-TRBV30 forward primers and a C-beta reverse primer for around 10 cycles each. Via MiXCR, TCRdb re-called the multiplex PCR reads, giving one row per CDR3 protein. Here the sample spans about 210,000 distinct CDR3 sequences, roughly two thirds being singletons. Both blood RNA, taken from unsorted whole blood, and germline DNA were extracted. Material: peripheral blood. The receptor set was obtained from a woman aged 55-70 years with primary liver carcinoma and hepatitis B virus infection.

Concerning this clonotype: Compared with germline, one end of the junction differs, possibly owing to a read error. CDR3 sequence: CASSLSLANVAKNLQYF. The CDR3 DNA follows: TGTGCCAGCAGTCTGTCCCTGGCGAACGTAGCCAAAAACCTTCAGTACTTC. The chain combines TRBV28 with TRBJ2-4; D remains ambiguous. The CDR3 spans 17 residues. CDR1 and CDR2 from the germline V gene are MDHEN and SYDVKM.

The V call is TRBV11-2, the J call TRBJ1-1; 7 nucleotides align to TRBD1. CDR1 and CDR2 (germline): SGHAT, FQNNGV. The CDR3 has 14 amino acids. V lost 5 bases and J lost 5; bases outside the gene matches: 8. The CDR3 loop is CASSLGQDYTEAFF. CDR3 in DNA: TGTGCCAGCAGCCTCGGACAGGATTATACTGAAGCTTTCTTT.

This clonotype was detected a few times. This chain uses TRBV14 with TRBJ1-2; TRBD1 aligns across 8 bases. The CDR3 spans 13 residues. Trimming removed 4 bases from V and 5 bases from J; junction bases left unmatched: 3. Germline V lookup: CDR1 SGHDN, CDR2 FVKESK. The DNA of the CDR3 is TGTGCCAGCAGCCCTGACAGGGGATATGGCTACACCTTC. Its translation is CASSPDRGYGYTF.

This clonotype occurred once. The V gene is TRBV7-8, the J gene TRBJ2-7; D remains unclear. Germline V gene lookup returns CDR1 SGHVS and CDR2 FQNEAQ. Trimming cost V 0 bases and J 5 bases, with 17 bases left between them. The CDR3 loop spans 16 amino acids. The CDR3 bases are TGTGCCAGCAGCTTAGCACTGCCTGGGGAAGCCCACGAGCAGTACTTC. Amino acids: CASSLALPGEAHEQYF.

On this clonotype itself: In this CDR3 the conserved last residue, phenylalanine or tryptophan, is missing, so a read error is likely. The chain links TRBV11-2 to TRBJ2-1, with D unclear. CDR1 is SGHAT and CDR2 is FQNNGV in the germline V gene. This CDR3 contains 17 residues. CDR3 DNA sequence: TGTGCTAGCAGTTTGGGTAGCCCTAGGAGCTCCTACAATGAGCAGTTCTCC. Residues: CASSLGSPRSSYNEQFS.